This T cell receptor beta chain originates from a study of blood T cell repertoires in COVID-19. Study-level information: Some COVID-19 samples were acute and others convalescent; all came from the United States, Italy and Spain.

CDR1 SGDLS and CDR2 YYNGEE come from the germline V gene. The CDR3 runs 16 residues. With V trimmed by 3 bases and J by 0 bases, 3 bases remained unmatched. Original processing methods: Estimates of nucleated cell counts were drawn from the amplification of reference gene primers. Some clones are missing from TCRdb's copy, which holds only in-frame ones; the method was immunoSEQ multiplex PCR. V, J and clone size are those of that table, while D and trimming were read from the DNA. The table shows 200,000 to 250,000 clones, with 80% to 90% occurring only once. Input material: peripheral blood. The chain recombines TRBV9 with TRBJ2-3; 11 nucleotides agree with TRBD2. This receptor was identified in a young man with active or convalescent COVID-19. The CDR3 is CASSAGLAVSTDTQYF. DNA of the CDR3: TGTGCCAGCAGCGCGGGACTAGCGGTTAGCACAGATACGCAGTATTTT.